This T cell receptor beta chain was sequenced during a study of T-cell reconstitution after alpha-beta-depleted transplantation in children. Unique molecular identifiers were built into the TCRbeta library. TCRdb redid the calling of the PCR reads with MiXCR, one entry per CDR3 protein. The profile covers 200,000 to 250,000 distinct CDR3 sequences, with 8% to 9.5% appearing a single time and about 6.2% taken by the ten largest. Trimming shortened V by 3 bases and J by 2 bases, and 14 bases separated the two germline ends. The CDR3 length is 17 residues. The germline V gene has CDR1 PRHDT and CDR2 FYEKMQ (reference sequence).

This material consisted of PBMCs from the stem cell graft donor, taken from the stem cell graft. The sequence was obtained from a human donor who donated a stem cell graft to a child with acute lymphoblastic leukemia. The chain combines TRBV13 with TRBJ2-6; perhaps D is TRBD1 or TRBD2 (5 bases each). In DNA, the CDR3 is TGTGCCAGCAGCTTGATGCAGGGTAGCGCTGGGGCCAACGTCCTGACTTTC. This sequence encodes CASSLMQGSAGANVLTF.